The next 23 T cell receptor beta chains were all read from a single sample in a study of human versus mouse CDR3 diversity and MHC coevolution. Assay used: immunoSEQ multiplex PCR; TCRdb lists only in-frame clones, some missing. The sample holds about 81,000 clones, about 94% seen once. Sequencing was done on a sample of naive CD4+ T cells from blood. Subset described: CD45RO-negative CD62L-positive naive CD4 T cells. The source is a person aged 30-69 years in good health.

In its sample, this clone was seen once. The CDR3 region is CASSTRGGVVYEQYF. The CDR3 DNA is TGTGCCAGCAGTACACGCGGGGGTGTGGTCTACGAGCAGTACTTC. V and J are TRBV4-2 and TRBJ2-5; 7 positions match TRBD2. Judging by the DNA end, TRBJ2-7 fits better; the J call may be wrong. CDR3 length equals 15 residues. The germline V gene has CDR1 LGHNA and CDR2 YNFKEQ.

J is TRBJ2-7 and V is TRBV30; no firm D call. V lost 5 bases and J lost 10, with 12 bases in between. This CDR3 comprises 10 residues. CDR1 and CDR2 (germline): GTSNPN, SVGIG (reference sequence). DNA of the CDR3: TGTGCCTGGGGCCCACAAGTCCAGTACTTC. Its protein product is CAWGPQVQYF.

The chain uses TRBV11-2 and TRBJ2-7; 7 positions match TRBD1. Germline trimming cut 0 bases from V and 4 bases from J; bases unmatched to any gene: 3. This CDR3 spans 14 amino acids. Germline values: CDR1 SGHAT, CDR2 FQNNGV. The CDR3 DNA follows: TGTGCCAGCAGCTTAGATCGGACAGGATACGAGCAGTACTTC. Translating it yields CASSLDRTGYEQYF.

This chain links TRBV5-6 with TRBJ2-7; the match to TRBD2 covers 8 bases. The CDR3 has 16 residues. Germline V gene data show CDR1 as SGHDT and CDR2 as YYEEEE. Trimming took 5 bases from V and 5 from J; bases not matched to a gene: 15. CDR3 sequence: CASRPAPSAGVHEQYF. The CDR3 nucleotides read TGTGCCAGCAGGCCCGCTCCGTCAGCGGGAGTCCACGAGCAGTACTTC. The variable domain in full, completed from reference TRBV5-6 and TRBJ2-7, reads DAGVTQSPTHLIKTRGQQVTLRCSPKSGHDTVSWYQQALGQGPQFIFQYYEEEERQRGNFPDRFSGHQFPNYSSELNVNALLLGDSALYLCASRPAPSAGVHEQYFGPGTRLTVT.

V usage is TRBV9 and J usage is TRBJ2-3; 12 nucleotides line up with TRBD2. The V and J ends lost 2 bases and 6 bases, in that order; junction bases with no gene match: 4. Germline CDR1 is SGDLS and CDR2 is YYNGEE. The CDR3 is 15 amino acids. The CDR3 DNA sequence: TGTGCCAGCAGCGTCGGGCTAGCGGGAGGGGATACGCAGTATTTT. This encodes CASSVGLAGGDTQYF.

This clone was found a few times. This chain joins TRBV19 and TRBJ1-1; D gene ambiguous. Trimming removed 10 bases from V and 0 bases from J, with 12 bases in between. Germline V lookup: CDR1 LNHDA, CDR2 SQIVND (reference sequence). This CDR3 has 13 residues. The CDR3 loop is CATLKEMNTEAFF. DNA for the CDR3: TGTGCCACCCTTAAAGAGATGAACACTGAAGCTTTCTTT.

The V and J genes are TRBV15 and TRBJ2-1; D gene ambiguous. The V end was cut by 0 bases, the J end by 0 bases, with 15 bases between. Germline V gene lookup returns CDR1 LNHNV and CDR2 YYDKDF (reference sequence). The CDR3 has 18 residues. The CDR3 loop reads CATSRDYPRRSSYNEQFF. In DNA form, the CDR3 reads TGTGCCACCAGCAGAGATTATCCCCGACGGAGCTCCTACAATGAGCAGTTCTTC.

This sequence joins TRBV5-1 and TRBJ1-4; no firm D call. Trimming stripped 0 bases from V and 0 bases from J, with 15 bases between. Germline values: CDR1 SGHRS, CDR2 YFSETQ. The CDR3 contains 18 residues. CDR3 residues: CASSLGLRGLATNEKLFF. The DNA for the CDR3 is TGCGCCAGCAGCTTGGGGCTCCGAGGGCTCGCAACTAATGAAAAACTGTTTTTT.

The rearrangement links TRBV9 to TRBJ2-5; D gene unclear. V was cut by 3 bases and J by 6 bases, with 12 bases left in between. The germline V gene has CDR1 SGDLS and CDR2 YYNGEE. The CDR3 has 13 residues. CDR3 sequence: CASSALELQTQYF. CDR3 DNA: TGTGCCAGCAGCGCCCTAGAATTACAGACCCAGTACTTC.

This clone has only one observation. The CDR3 sequence is CASSSRLAGNTGELFF. Written as DNA, the CDR3 is TGTGCCAGCAGCTCGCGGCTAGCGGGAAACACCGGGGAGCTGTTTTTT. This chain links TRBV7-2 with TRBJ2-2; 9 bases fit TRBD2. This CDR3 spans 16 amino acids. The germline V gene has CDR1 SGHTA and CDR2 FQGNSA. After removal of 4 bases from V and 2 bases from J, the junction contained 5 bases not matched to a gene.

The chain combines TRBV11-3 with TRBJ2-7, with D possibly matching TRBD1 (5 bases). The CDR3 runs to 13 residues. Germline V gene lookup returns CDR1 SGHNT and CDR2 YENEEA. V was cut by 1 base and J by 3 bases, with 7 bases left in between. As DNA, the CDR3 is TGTGCCAGCAGCTTAGGGGGCCGCTACGAGCAGTACTTC. Protein product: CASSLGGRYEQYF.

The CDR3 is CASSPGQINTEAFF. CDR3 DNA sequence: TGTGCCAGCAGTCCTGGACAGATTAACACTGAAGCTTTCTTT. V usage is TRBV7-3 and J usage is TRBJ1-1, with a tentative D call TRBD1 (6 bases). This CDR3 spans 14 amino acids. CDR1 and CDR2 (germline): SGHTA, FQGTGA. The ends were cut back, 6 bases at V and 2 bases at J, with 13 bases in the middle.

The chain recombines TRBV18 with TRBJ1-1; TRBD1 matches 9 bases. CDR3 length equals 13 residues. Germline CDR1 KGHSH, CDR2 LQKENI. V trimming: 4 bases; J trimming: 5 bases; junction bases outside the gene matches: 2. The CDR3 bases are TGTGCCAGCTCACGGGACAGGGAAACTGAAGCTTTCTTT. Translation: CASSRDRETEAFF.

The chain links TRBV7-9 to TRBJ1-2; 12 bases agree with TRBD1. This CDR3 has 16 amino acids. The junction had 7 bases not matched to a gene; V was cut back by 0 bases and J by 8 bases. Germline assignment: CDR1 SEHNR and CDR2 FQNEAQ (reference sequence). CDR3 nucleotides: TGTGCCAGCAGCTTAGCCCGGGACAGGGGGCCTGGAGGCTACACCTTC. Translation gives CASSLARDRGPGGYTF. Variable domain in full (rest from reference TRBV7-9 and TRBJ1-2): DTGVSQNPRHKITKRGQNVTFRCDPISEHNRLYWYRQTLGQGPEFLTYFQNEAQLEKSRLLSDRFSAERPKGSFSTLEIQRTEQGDSAMYLCASSLARDRGPGGYTFGSGTRLTVV.

The CDR3 loop is CAWRGGEISYEQYF. The CDR3 DNA reads TGTGCCTGGAGGGGAGGGGAAATCTCCTACGAGCAGTACTTC. This chain connects TRBV30 to TRBJ2-7, with 7 bases matching TRBD2. The V gene end was trimmed by 3 bases and the J gene end by 0 bases; junction bases not matched to a gene: 5. The V gene's germline CDR1 is GTSNPN and CDR2 SVGIG (reference sequence). This CDR3 comprises 14 residues.

The rearrangement links TRBV9 to TRBJ2-1; 8 bases align to TRBD2. From germline, CDR1 is SGDLS and CDR2 YYNGEE. The ends lost 4 bases at V and 7 bases at J; junction bases unmatched: 10. This CDR3 has 15 residues. CDR3 bases: TGTGCCAGCAGCCAGTCCCCGGGACTAGGGAATGAGCAGTTCTTC. Translated: CASSQSPGLGNEQFF.

The V gene is TRBV7-2, the J gene TRBJ1-2; D possibly corresponds to TRBD1 (6 bases). The CDR3 sequence is 13 residues long. Between the trimmed V and J ends, which lost 7 bases and 7 bases, there was a span of 16 bases. Germline V gives CDR1 SGHTA, CDR2 FQGNSA. The CDR3 protein is CASTPDRPSGYTF. The CDR3 DNA reads TGTGCCAGCACCCCGGACAGACCCTCTGGCTACACCTTC.

This clone was counted a single time. The chain links TRBV6-6 to TRBJ1-4, with 8 bases fitting TRBD1. The CDR3 length is 16 residues. V was clipped by 3 bases and J by 4 bases; unmatched bases: 7. Germline V gene sequence: CDR1 MNHNY, CDR2 SVGAGI (reference sequence). The DNA of the CDR3 is TGTGCCAGCAGTTATCCACAGGGGGTTGGTAATGAAAAACTGTTTTTT. Translation: CASSYPQGVGNEKLFF.

This rearrangement joins TRBV30 to TRBJ1-4; D perhaps matches TRBD1 (6 bases). This CDR3 has 14 residues. Germline V gene data show CDR1 as GTSNPN and CDR2 as SVGIG (reference sequence). V was clipped by 2 bases and J by 6 bases, with 13 bases between them. CDR3 loop: CAWSPSRGYEKLFF. The CDR3 coding sequence is TGTGCCTGGAGTCCCAGCAGGGGTTATGAAAAACTGTTTTTT.

V is TRBV27 and J is TRBJ1-2; no reliable D call. Trimming stripped 4 bases from V and 4 bases from J, with 7 bases between. CDR1 is MNHEY and CDR2 is SMNVEV in the germline V gene (reference sequence). The CDR3 covers 12 residues. The CDR3 sequence: CASSSNSYGYTF. CDR3 sequence (DNA): TGTGCCAGCAGTTCAAACAGCTATGGCTACACCTTC.

The V call is TRBV5-1, the J call TRBJ1-1; weak D call: TRBD1 (5 bases). The CDR3 extends over 13 amino acids. The V gene lost 3 bases and the J gene lost 2 bases, with 8 bases spanning the gap. The germline V gene encodes CDR1 SGHRS and CDR2 YFSETQ. The CDR3 sequence: CASSSTENTEAFF. The CDR3 DNA reads TGCGCCAGCAGCTCGACAGAAAACACTGAAGCTTTCTTT.

V is TRBV18 and J is TRBJ1-2, with 7 bases fitting TRBD1. The J segment lost 2 bases and the V segment lost 3 bases, leaving 6 bases of the junction unmatched. CDR3 size: 15 residues. Germline V lookup: CDR1 KGHSH, CDR2 LQKENI. This CDR3 reads CASSPRQGLNYGYTF. CDR3 sequence (DNA): TGTGCCAGCTCACCCCGACAGGGCTTGAACTATGGCTACACCTTC. Variable domain in full (rest from reference TRBV18 and TRBJ1-2): NAGVMQNPRHLVRRRGQEARLRCSPMKGHSHVYWYRQLPEEGLKFMVYLQKENIIDESGMPKERFSAEFPKEGPSILRIQQVVRGDSAAYFCASSPRQGLNYGYTFGSGTRLTVV.

This chain's CDR3 is CASSFGRVNTEAFF. CDR3 sequence (DNA): TGTGCCAGCAGTTTCGGCAGGGTGAACACTGAAGCTTTCTTT. The chain combines TRBV27 with TRBJ1-1; perhaps TRBD1 as D (5 bases). The V gene's germline CDR1 is MNHEY and CDR2 SMNVEV (reference sequence). The CDR3 covers 14 residues. V gave up 3 bases and J gave up 0 bases, with 8 bases separating them.